A selection of T cell receptor beta chains follows, all from one sample in a study of blood T cell repertoires in COVID-19. The protocol was immunoSEQ multiplex PCR, while the TCRdb copy is restricted to in-frame clones and leaves out a portion. The repertoire includes around 300,000 clones, about nine tenths of them detected once, and 3% sits in the top ten. Sequencing used PBMCs or T cells enriched from blood (not recorded which). The receptors come from a woman between 50 and 59 years old who had recovered from COVID-19. Each CDR3 is given with its conserved first and last residue. Each record gives: D gene, V gene, J gene, clone size, CDR3 DNA, CDR3 protein. A D gene is named only where the DNA matches it firmly. Not every row has a clone size; where given, it reads once, few, many or a size class.

NA,TRBV7-9,TRBJ1-1,few,TGTGCCAGCAGCTTGACAGCCACTGAAGCTTTCTTT,CASSLTATEAFF
TRBD1,TRBV6-5,TRBJ1-1,NA,TGTGCCAGCAGTTACGGACAGGCTTTGAACACTGAAGCTTTCTTT,CASSYGQALNTEAFF
NA,TRBV12-5,TRBJ1-1,once,TGTGCTAGTGTGGAGCGGTTCATTGAAGCTTTCTTT,CASVERFIEAFF
TRBD2,TRBV5-1,TRBJ2-1,NA,TGCGCCAGCATCCGTCAGGGACTAGCCGACGATGAGCAGTTCTTC,CASIRQGLADDEQFF
TRBD2,TRBV7-2,TRBJ2-3,NA,TGTGCCAGCAGCTTAGTCGGGAGGGCCACAGATACGCAGTATTTT,CASSLVGRATDTQYF
NA,TRBV19,TRBJ1-2,NA,TGTGCCAGTAGTTCAGGGGCCTCGCCCGCTAACTATGGCTACACCTTC,CASSSGASPANYGYTF
TRBD1,TRBV10-3,TRBJ1-1,NA,TGTGCCATCAGGGACAGGGACAACACTGAAGCTTTCTTT,CAIRDRDNTEAFF
NA,TRBV7-9,TRBJ1-1,NA,TGTGCCAGCAGCACCGGCCGAACAGGGAACACTGAAGCTTTCTTT,CASSTGRTGNTEAFF
NA,TRBV28,TRBJ1-2,once,TGTGCCAGCAGTCAACTACCCGAACTCTATGGCTACACCTTC,CASSQLPELYGYTF
NA,TRBV28,TRBJ2-3,NA,TGTGCCAGCAGTCCGGGCACAGATACGCAGTATTTT,CASSPGTDTQYF
TRBD1,TRBV18,TRBJ1-3,NA,TGTGCCAGCTCAAAGGGACAGGTCTCTGGAAACACCATATATTTT,CASSKGQVSGNTIYF
NA,TRBV2,TRBJ2-7,NA,TGTGCCAGCAGTGAAGCTCGTACAGGGCCCGAGCAGTACTTC,CASSEARTGPEQYF
TRBD1,TRBV7-9,TRBJ2-7,NA,TGTGCCAGCAGCAACCCGGGACAGTGGGACGAGCAGTACTTC,CASSNPGQWDEQYF
NA,TRBV11-2,TRBJ2-2,few,TGTGCCAGCAGCGTCGACAGGTCGAACACCGGGGAGCTGTTTTTT,CASSVDRSNTGELFF
TRBD1,TRBV7-9,TRBJ1-6,NA,TGTGCCAGCAGCCTCAACCGCCCGACAGGGCCAAATTCACCCCTCCACTTT,CASSLNRPTGPNSPLHF
NA,TRBV28,TRBJ1-6,NA,TGTGCCAGCAGTTATGGGGGGGGACCTAATTCACCCCTCCACTTT,CASSYGGGPNSPLHF
TRBD2,TRBV19,TRBJ2-7,NA,TGTGCCAGTAGTATTTCTAGCGGGAGGGGTTACGAGCAGTACTTC,CASSISSGRGYEQYF
TRBD1,TRBV29-1,TRBJ1-2,NA,TGCAGCGTTGCAGGGGGCGACTATGGCTACACCTTC,CSVAGGDYGYTF
TRBD2,TRBV4-2,TRBJ2-7,NA,TGTGCCAGCAGCCAAGTCGCCCCCGTCGCTAGCGGGAGCCACGAGCAGTACTTC,CASSQVAPVASGSHEQYF
NA,TRBV12-5,TRBJ1-2,NA,TGTGCTAGTGGTTTATCCAGGGTGGGGTATGGCTACACCTTC,CASGLSRVGYGYTF
NA,TRBV19,TRBJ1-1,NA,TGTGCCAGTAGTATTGAGGCGCCGTTAAACACTGAAGCTTTCTTT,CASSIEAPLNTEAFF
TRBD1,TRBV7-6,TRBJ2-6,NA,TGTGCCAGCAGCCGGGACAGCCCCTACTCTGGGGCCAACGTCCTGACTTTC,CASSRDSPYSGANVLTF
NA,TRBV9,TRBJ2-6,once,TGTGCCAGCAGCGTATCTGGGGACACCCCGGGTGGGGCCAACGTCCTGACTTTC,CASSVSGDTPGGANVLTF
NA,TRBV19,TRBJ2-2,NA,TGTGCCAGTAGTACATTAACAGGGATCCCCATTAACACCGGGGAGCTGTTTTTT,CASSTLTGIPINTGELFF
NA,TRBV28,TRBJ1-1,NA,TGTGCCAGCAGTCTTCAGGGGCCCAGTGGTGAAGCTTTCTTT,CASSLQGPSGEAFF
NA,TRBV19,TRBJ2-1,NA,TGTGCCAGTAGTCAAAGGGGGATTCGCTCCTACAATGAGCAGTTCTTC,CASSQRGIRSYNEQFF
TRBD2,TRBV30,TRBJ2-1,NA,TGTGCCTGGAGTGCAGGTAGCGGGATTCCGTTCTTC,CAWSAGSGIPFF
NA,TRBV23-1,TRBJ2-1,once,TGCGCCAGCAGAGTAGTCAGGGGGGTCGATGAGCAGTTCTTC,CASRVVRGVDEQFF
NA,TRBV7-3,TRBJ2-3,NA,TGTGCCAGCAGCTTAACGGGAGAAGGAACAGATACGCAGTATTTT,CASSLTGEGTDTQYF